The entry below gives a single T cell receptor (beta chain) sequence along with its context. Its specificity is not known. The sample comes from a study of T cells expressing NK-cell markers. Study-wide background: Eight donors were sequenced, of whom seven were HCMV-seropositive, while the remaining one was HCMV-seronegative. Study findings and constraints: The same clonotypes also predominated in the CD3+CD56-NKG2C+ fraction of a handful of donors. As a fraction of CD8+ T cells, dominant NKG2C+ clonotypes reached about 1.0-8% in six donors. Clones of NKG2C+ T cells that had expanded were of unclear HCMV specificity.

Germline values: CDR1 SGHRS, CDR2 YFSETQ. The CDR3 contains 19 residues. From the 5' RACE reads, TCRdb lists one entry per CDR3 protein and no DNA. The sample features about half a million distinct CDR3 sequences, with approximately 1.5% in its top ten. This clonotype was sampled from a woman aged 45-59 years in good health. The sample consisted of blood T cells: a sorted CD56 or NKG2C T cell subset, CD4+ or CD8+ T cells, or bulk PBMC T cells (not recorded which). The rearrangement uses TRBV5-1 and TRBJ2-7; TCRdb indicates TRBD1, and absent DNA this call remains unverified. Here the CDR3 reads CASSADPGQGLNLVGEQYF.